The clone carrying this T cell receptor (beta chain) came up many times. Via MiXCR, TCRdb re-called the 5' RACE reads, giving one row per CDR3 protein. The top ten hold 2.1% of the sample, which has hundreds of thousands of distinct CDR3 sequences, approximately 8.5% seen once. Per germline, CDR1 MGHDK and CDR2 SYGVNS. Trimming removed 5 bases at V and 4 bases at J, with 6 bases between. The CDR3 is 12 residues long. The source of the sample is a study of identical twins. These sequences were also reported in another study, on yellow fever vaccine responses in identical twins. This second study says: After vaccination, twins' T cell response reportedly seemed partly convergent, partly personalized.

Input material: memory (CD45RO+) T cells sorted from blood. The chain combines TRBV25-1 with TRBJ2-1; no firm D call. This TCR was recovered from a woman under 30 in good health. The CDR3 DNA sequence: TGTGCCAGCAGTTCACTTTACAATGAGCAGTTCTTC. It yields the protein CASSSLYNEQFF.